This T cell receptor beta chain was sequenced during a study of blood T cells in healthy people across ages. Primed by a sample-barcoded 5' primer and a J-beta primer mix, a second PCR proceeded for 7 to 11 cycles. From the 5' RACE reads, TCRdb called clonotypes with MiXCR, one entry per CDR3 protein. The sample contains hundreds of thousands of distinct CDR3 sequences, around 48% of which appear only once. The sample consisted of blood. This receptor was taken from a man aged 30 to 39 in good health.

In nucleotides, the CDR3 is TGCGCCAGCAGCCCGACCATAGCGGGGGGGAACGAGCAGTACTTC. Translated, it gives CASSPTIAGGNEQYF. V usage is TRBV4-3 and J usage is TRBJ2-7, with TRBD2 matching over 11 bases. Germline loops: CDR1 LGHNA, CDR2 YSLEER. With V trimmed by 4 bases and J by 5 bases, 7 bases remained unmatched. The CDR3 contains 15 residues.